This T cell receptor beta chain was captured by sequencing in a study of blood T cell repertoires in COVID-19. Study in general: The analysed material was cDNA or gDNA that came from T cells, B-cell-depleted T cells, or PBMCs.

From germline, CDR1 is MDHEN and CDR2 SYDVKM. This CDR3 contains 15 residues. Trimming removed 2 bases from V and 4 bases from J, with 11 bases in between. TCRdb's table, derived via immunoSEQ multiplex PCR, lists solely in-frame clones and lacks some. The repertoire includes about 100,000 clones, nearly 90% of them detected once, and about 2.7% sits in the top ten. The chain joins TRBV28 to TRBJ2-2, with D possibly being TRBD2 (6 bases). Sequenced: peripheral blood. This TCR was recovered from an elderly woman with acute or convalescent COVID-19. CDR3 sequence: CASSLGGDGTGELFF. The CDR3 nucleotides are TGTGCCAGCAGTTTAGGCGGGGATGGCACCGGGGAGCTGTTTTTT.